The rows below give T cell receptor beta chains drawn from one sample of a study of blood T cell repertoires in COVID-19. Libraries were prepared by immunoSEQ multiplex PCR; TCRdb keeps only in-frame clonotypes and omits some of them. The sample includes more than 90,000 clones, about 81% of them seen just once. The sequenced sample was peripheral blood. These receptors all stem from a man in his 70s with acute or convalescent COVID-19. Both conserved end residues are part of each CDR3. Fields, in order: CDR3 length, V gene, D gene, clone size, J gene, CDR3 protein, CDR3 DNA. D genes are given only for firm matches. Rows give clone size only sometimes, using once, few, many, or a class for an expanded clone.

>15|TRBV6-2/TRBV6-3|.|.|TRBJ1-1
CASSFQVYVNTEAFF
TGTGCCAGTAGTTTCCAGGTGTACGTGAACACTGAAGCTTTCTTT
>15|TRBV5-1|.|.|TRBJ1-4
CASSLSYRYNEKLFF
TGCGCCAGCAGCTTATCCTACAGGTATAATGAAAAACTGTTTTTT
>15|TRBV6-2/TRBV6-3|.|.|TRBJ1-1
CASSPNPGRQTEAFF
TGTGCCAGCAGTCCCAACCCAGGGCGTCAAACTGAAGCTTTCTTT
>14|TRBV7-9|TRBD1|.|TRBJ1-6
CASSLSTGGTPLHF
TGTGCCAGCAGCTTAAGCACAGGGGGGACACCCCTCCACTTT
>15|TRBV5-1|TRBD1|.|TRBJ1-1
CASSLQDRGLTEAFF
TGCGCCAGCAGCTTGCAGGACAGGGGGCTGACTGAAGCTTTCTTT
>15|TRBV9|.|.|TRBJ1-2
CASSVEAGSNYGYTF
TGTGCCAGCAGCGTAGAGGCGGGTTCTAACTATGGCTACACCTTC
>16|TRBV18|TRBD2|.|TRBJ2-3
CASSPPGLGASDTQYF
TGTGCCAGCTCACCACCCGGACTAGGGGCTTCAGATACGCAGTATTTT
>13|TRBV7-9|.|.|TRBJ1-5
CASSLGLGQPQHF
TGTGCCAGCAGCTTAGGACTCGGTCAGCCCCAGCATTTT
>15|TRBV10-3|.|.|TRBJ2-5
CAISLTGTLTETQYF
TGTGCCATCAGTCTAACCGGGACTTTAACAGAGACCCAGTACTTC
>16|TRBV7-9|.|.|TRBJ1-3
CASSSVGGRAGNTIYF
TGTGCCAGCAGCTCGGTAGGGGGACGAGCTGGAAACACCATATATTTT
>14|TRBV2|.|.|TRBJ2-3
CASARSDSTDTQYF
TGTGCCAGCGCGAGAAGTGATAGCACAGATACGCAGTATTTT
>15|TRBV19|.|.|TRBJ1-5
CASSIWQNSNQPQHF
TGTGCCAGTAGTATTTGGCAGAATAGCAATCAGCCCCAGCATTTT
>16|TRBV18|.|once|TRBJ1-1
CASSLISRAGRTEAFF
TGTGCCAGCTCACTCATTTCGAGGGCGGGAAGGACTGAAGCTTTCTTT
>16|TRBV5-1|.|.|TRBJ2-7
CASSSTGPNEASEQYF
TGCGCCAGCAGCTCGACAGGCCCTAATGAGGCATCCGAGCAGTACTTC
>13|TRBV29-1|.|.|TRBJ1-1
CSAPSDLGTEAFF
TGCAGCGCCCCCAGCGACTTGGGCACTGAAGCTTTCTTT
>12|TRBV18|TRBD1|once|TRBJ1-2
CASSKQGDGYTF
TGTGCCAGCTCAAAACAGGGGGATGGCTACACCTTC
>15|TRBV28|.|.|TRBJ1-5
CASSLPAGGVQPQHF
TGTGCCAGCAGTTTGCCCGCCGGGGGTGTACAGCCCCAGCATTTT
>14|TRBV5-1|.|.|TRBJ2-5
CASSQGLIQETQYF
TGCGCCAGCAGCCAGGGACTGATTCAAGAGACCCAGTACTTC
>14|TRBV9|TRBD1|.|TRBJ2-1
CASSPKGQGGEQFF
TGTGCCAGCAGCCCCAAAGGACAGGGAGGTGAGCAGTTCTTC